This TCR beta chain derives from a study of Ad26.COV2.S vaccination and SARS-CoV-2 variants. On this clone itself: Its antigen is unknown.

Study-wide findings and caveats: While placebo recipients had lower spike-specific TCR breadth, vaccine recipients had more. Overall T cell responses may have been underestimated by the analyses of TCR breadth and depth.

Trimming cost V 2 bases and J 2 bases, with 10 bases left between them. Per germline, CDR1 LNHDA and CDR2 SQIVND (reference sequence). The CDR3 is made up of 15 amino acids. Treatment noted: around 19 received Ad26.COV2.S at low or high dose, single or two shots; about five received placebo; per-sample allocation not given. After the first vaccine or placebo injection, samples were drawn on day 63. TCRdb keeps only in-frame clones here, not all; method: immunoSEQ multiplex PCR. The sample lists 300,000 to 400,000 clones; about 87% were seen once. This receptor was taken from a person between 18 and 60 years old who received the Ad26.COV2.S COVID-19 vaccine or a placebo. The chain employs TRBV19 and TRBJ1-3; D uncertain. Sequences were derived from peripheral blood, sampled in a trial of Ad26.COV2.S vaccine versus placebo. CDR3 in DNA: TGTGCCAGTAGTATATCTGGTATTGCTGGAAACACCATATATTTT. This codes for CASSISGIAGNTIYF.